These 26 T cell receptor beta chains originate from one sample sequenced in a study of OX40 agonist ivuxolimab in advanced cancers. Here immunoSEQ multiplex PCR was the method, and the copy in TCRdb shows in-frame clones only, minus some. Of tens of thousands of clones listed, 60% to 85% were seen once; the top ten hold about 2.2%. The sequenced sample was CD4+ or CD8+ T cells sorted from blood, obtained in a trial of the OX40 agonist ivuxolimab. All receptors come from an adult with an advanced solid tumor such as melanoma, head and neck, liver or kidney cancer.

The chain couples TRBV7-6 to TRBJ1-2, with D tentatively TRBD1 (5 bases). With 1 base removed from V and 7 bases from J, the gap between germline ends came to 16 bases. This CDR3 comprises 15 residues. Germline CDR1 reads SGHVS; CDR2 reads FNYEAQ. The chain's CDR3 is CASSLDPRAQSGYTF. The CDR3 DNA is TGTGCCAGCAGCTTAGACCCCAGGGCCCAGAGTGGCTACACCTTC.

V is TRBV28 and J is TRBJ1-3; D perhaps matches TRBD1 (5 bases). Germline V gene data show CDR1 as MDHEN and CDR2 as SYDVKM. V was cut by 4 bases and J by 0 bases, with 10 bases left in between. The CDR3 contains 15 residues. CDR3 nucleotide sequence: TGTGCCAGCAGTTCCGGGGGGAGCTCTGGAAACACCATATATTTT. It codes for CASSSGGSSGNTIYF.

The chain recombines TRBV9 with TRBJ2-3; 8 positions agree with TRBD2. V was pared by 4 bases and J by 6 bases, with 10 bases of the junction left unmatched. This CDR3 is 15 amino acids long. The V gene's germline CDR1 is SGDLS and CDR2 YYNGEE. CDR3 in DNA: TGTGCCAGCAGCCCCCGGGGGGGGACGGGCGATACGCAGTATTTT. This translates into CASSPRGGTGDTQYF.

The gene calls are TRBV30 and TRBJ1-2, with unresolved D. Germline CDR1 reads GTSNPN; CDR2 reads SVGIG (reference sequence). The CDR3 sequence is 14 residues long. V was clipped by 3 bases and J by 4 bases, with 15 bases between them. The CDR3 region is CAWSRLGVGYGYTF. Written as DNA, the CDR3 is TGTGCCTGGAGCCGACTCGGGGTTGGCTATGGCTACACCTTC.

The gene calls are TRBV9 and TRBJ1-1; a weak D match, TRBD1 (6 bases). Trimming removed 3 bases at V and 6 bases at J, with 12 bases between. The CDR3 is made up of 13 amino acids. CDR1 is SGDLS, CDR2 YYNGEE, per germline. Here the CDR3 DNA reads TGTGCCAGCAGCGCGACAGGTCGGGCTGAAGCTTTCTTT. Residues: CASSATGRAEAFF. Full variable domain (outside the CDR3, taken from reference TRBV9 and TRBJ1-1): DSGVTQTPKHLITATGQRVTLRCSPRSGDLSVYWYQQSLDQGLQFLIQYYNGEERAKGNILERFSAQQFPDLHSELNLSSLELGDSALYFCASSATGRAEAFFGQGTRLTVV.

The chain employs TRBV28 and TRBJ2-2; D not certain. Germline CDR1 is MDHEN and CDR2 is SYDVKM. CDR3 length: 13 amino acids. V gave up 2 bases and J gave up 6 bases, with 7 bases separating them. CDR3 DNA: TGTGCCAGCAGTTTAGCATGGGCCGGGGAGCTGTTTTTT. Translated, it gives CASSLAWAGELFF.

In nucleotides, the CDR3 is TGTGCCACACCCAACAGTGCTATCGAGCAGTACTTC. Protein product: CATPNSAIEQYF. The gene calls are TRBV2 and TRBJ2-7; D unresolved. CDR3 length equals 12 residues. Between the trimmed V and J ends, which lost 10 bases and 6 bases, there was a span of 16 bases. Germline CDR1 and CDR2: SNHLY and FYNNEI.

The CDR3 here is CASSLQGAEGYTF. As DNA, the CDR3 is TGCGCCAGCAGCCTACAGGGGGCGGAAGGCTACACCTTC. The chain joins TRBV5-1 to TRBJ1-2, with 9 bases that match TRBD1. The CDR3 extends over 13 amino acids. Germline CDR1 and CDR2: SGHRS and YFSETQ. The J segment lost 8 bases and the V segment lost 4 bases, leaving 6 bases of the junction unmatched.

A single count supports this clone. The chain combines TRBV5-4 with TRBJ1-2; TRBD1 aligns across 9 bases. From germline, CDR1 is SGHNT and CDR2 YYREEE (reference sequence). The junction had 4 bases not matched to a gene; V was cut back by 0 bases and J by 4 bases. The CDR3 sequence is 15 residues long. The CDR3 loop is CASSLGQGGGYGYTF. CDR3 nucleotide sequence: TGTGCCAGCAGCTTGGGACAGGGGGGTGGCTATGGCTACACCTTC.

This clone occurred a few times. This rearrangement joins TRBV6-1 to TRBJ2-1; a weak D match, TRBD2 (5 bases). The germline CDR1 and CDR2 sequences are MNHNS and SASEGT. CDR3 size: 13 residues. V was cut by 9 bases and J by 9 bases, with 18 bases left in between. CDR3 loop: CASIGQLRGEQFF. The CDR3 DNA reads TGTGCCAGTATAGGTCAGCTACGGGGTGAGCAGTTCTTC.

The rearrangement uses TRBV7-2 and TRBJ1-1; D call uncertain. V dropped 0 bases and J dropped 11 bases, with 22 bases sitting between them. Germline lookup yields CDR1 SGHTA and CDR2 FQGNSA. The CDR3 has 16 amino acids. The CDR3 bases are TGTGCCAGCAGCTTAGCGTGGCGGCAATCAAACCCCAGGGCTTTCTTT. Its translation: CASSLAWRQSNPRAFF.

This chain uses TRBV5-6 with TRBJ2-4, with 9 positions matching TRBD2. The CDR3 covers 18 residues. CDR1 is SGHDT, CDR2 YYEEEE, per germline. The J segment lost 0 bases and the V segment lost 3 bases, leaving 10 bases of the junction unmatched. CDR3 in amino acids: CASSSGAGGLLAKNIQYF. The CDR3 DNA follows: TGTGCCAGCAGCTCAGGAGCGGGGGGCCTTCTAGCCAAAAACATTCAGTACTTC. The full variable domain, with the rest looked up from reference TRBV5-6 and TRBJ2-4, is DAGVTQSPTHLIKTRGQQVTLRCSPKSGHDTVSWYQQALGQGPQFIFQYYEEEERQRGNFPDRFSGHQFPNYSSELNVNALLLGDSALYLCASSSGAGGLLAKNIQYFGAGTRLSVL.

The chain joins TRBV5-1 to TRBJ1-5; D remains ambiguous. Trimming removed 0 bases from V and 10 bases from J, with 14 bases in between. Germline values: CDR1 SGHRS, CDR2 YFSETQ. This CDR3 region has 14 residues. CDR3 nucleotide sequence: TGCGCCAGCAGCTTGGAGCAAGGTGCTACACCCCAGCATTTT. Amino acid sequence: CASSLEQGATPQHF.

The CDR3 DNA is TGTGCCAGCAGTGTGGGAGATACGCAGTATTTT. It translates to CASSVGDTQYF. J is TRBJ2-3 and V is TRBV6-4, with no clear D. The CDR3 extends over 11 amino acids. The germline CDR1 and CDR2 sequences are MRHNA and SNTAGT. The germline V and J ends were trimmed by 4 bases and 5 bases, with 4 bases remaining between them.

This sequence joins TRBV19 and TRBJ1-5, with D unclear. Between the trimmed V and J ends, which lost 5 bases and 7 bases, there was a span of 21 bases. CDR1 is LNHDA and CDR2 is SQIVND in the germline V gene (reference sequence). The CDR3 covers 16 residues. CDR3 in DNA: TGTGCCAGTAGTTTCCTCAGGACGGATTTGAGACAGCCCCAGCATTTT. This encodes CASSFLRTDLRQPQHF.

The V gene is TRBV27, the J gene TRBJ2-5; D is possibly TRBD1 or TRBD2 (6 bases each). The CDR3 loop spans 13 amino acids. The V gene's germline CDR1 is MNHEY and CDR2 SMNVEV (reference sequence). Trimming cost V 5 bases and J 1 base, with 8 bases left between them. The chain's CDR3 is CASSGGPQETQYF. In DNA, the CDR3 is TGTGCCAGCAGTGGGGGGCCCCAAGAGACCCAGTACTTC.

CDR3 in DNA: TGTGCCAGCAGTAGGGACAGCTCTGAAAAACTGTTTTTT. It encodes CASSRDSSEKLFF. The chain uses TRBV6-1 and TRBJ1-4; the match to TRBD1 covers 7 bases. Germline lookup yields CDR1 MNHNS and CDR2 SASEGT. This CDR3 is built from 13 residues. V trimming: 5 bases; J trimming: 7 bases; junction bases outside the gene matches: 4.

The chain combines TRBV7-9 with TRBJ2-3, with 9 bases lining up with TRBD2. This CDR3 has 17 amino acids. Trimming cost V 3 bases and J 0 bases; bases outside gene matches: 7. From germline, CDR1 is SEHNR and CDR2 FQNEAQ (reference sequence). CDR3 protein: CASSLGLALASTDTQYF. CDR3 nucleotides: TGTGCCAGCAGCTTGGGACTAGCCTTGGCCAGCACAGATACGCAGTATTTT.

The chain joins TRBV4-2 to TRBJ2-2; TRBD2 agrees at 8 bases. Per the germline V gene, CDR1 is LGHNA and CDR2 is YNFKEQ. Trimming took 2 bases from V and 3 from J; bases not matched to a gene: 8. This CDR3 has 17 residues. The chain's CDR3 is CASSQQAGAPDTGELFF. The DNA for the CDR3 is TGTGCCAGCAGCCAACAAGCGGGAGCTCCCGACACCGGGGAGCTGTTTTTT.

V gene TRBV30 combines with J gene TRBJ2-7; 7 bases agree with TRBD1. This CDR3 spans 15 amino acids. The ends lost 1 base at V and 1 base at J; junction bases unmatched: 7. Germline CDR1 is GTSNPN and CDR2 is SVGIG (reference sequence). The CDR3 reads CAWSGQGFRSYEQYF. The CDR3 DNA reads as TGTGCCTGGAGTGGACAGGGCTTTAGGTCCTACGAGCAGTACTTC.

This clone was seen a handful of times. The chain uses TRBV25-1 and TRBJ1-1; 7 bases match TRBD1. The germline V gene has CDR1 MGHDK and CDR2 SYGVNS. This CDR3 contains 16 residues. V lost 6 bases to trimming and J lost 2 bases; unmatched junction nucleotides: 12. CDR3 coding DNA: TGTGCCAGCAGGACCACTGGCGGAGGGGGCAACACTGAAGCTTTCTTT. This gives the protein CASRTTGGGGNTEAFF. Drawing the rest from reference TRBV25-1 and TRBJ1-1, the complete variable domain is EADIYQTPRYLVIGTGKKITLECSQTMGHDKMYWYQQDPGMELHLIHYSYGVNSTEKGDLSSESTVSRIRTEHFPLTLESARPSHTSQYLCASRTTGGGGNTEAFFGQGTRLTVV.

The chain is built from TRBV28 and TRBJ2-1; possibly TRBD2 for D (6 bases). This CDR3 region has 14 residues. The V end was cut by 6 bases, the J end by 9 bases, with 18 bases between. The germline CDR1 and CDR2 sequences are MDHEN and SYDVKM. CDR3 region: CASRPGLLQGEQFF. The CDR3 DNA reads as TGTGCCAGCAGGCCGGGACTCCTACAAGGTGAGCAGTTCTTC.

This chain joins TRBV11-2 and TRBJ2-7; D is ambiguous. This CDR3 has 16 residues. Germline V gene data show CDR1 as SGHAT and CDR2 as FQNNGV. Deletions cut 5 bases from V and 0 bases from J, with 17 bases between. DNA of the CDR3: TGTGCCAGCAGCCCCCCTGGACCTTATACCTCCTACGAGCAGTACTTC. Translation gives CASSPPGPYTSYEQYF.

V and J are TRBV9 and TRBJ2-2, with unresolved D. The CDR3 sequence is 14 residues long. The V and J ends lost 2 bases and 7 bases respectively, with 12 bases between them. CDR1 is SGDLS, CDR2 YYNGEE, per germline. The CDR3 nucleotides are TGTGCCAGCAGCGTGGAGTCGCTAGGCGGGGAGCTGTTTTTT. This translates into CASSVESLGGELFF.

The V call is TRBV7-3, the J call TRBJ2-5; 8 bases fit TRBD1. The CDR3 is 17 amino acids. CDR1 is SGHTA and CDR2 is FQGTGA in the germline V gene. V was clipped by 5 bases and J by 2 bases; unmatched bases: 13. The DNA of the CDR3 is TGTGCCAGCAGCACCCACCCAGGGGGCGCAGGACAAGAGACCCAGTACTTC. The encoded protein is CASSTHPGGAGQETQYF.

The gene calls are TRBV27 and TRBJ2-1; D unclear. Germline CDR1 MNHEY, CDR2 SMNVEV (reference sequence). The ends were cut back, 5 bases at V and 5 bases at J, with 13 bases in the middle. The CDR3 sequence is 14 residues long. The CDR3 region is CASSPRTPNNEQFF. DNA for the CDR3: TGTGCCAGCAGTCCCCGGACGCCAAACAATGAGCAGTTCTTC.